These T cell receptor beta chains were read from a single sample in a study of blood T cell repertoires in COVID-19. Some clones are missing from TCRdb's copy, which holds only in-frame ones; the method was immunoSEQ multiplex PCR. The data show around 97,000 clones, around four fifths seen once. The sequencing input was peripheral blood. These receptors came from an older man with acute or convalescent COVID-19. The CDR3 runs from the conserved cysteine through the conserved F or W. D genes are given only for firm matches. Not every row has a clone size; where given, it reads once, few, many or a size class.

J gene: TRBJ1-2; D gene: TRBD1; V gene: TRBV28; clone size: few; CDR3 DNA: TGTGCCAGCAGACCCGGGACAGACTCTAACTATGGCTACACCTTC; CDR3 protein: CASRPGTDSNYGYTF
J gene: TRBJ1-6; D gene: TRBD1; V gene: TRBV30; clone size: once; CDR3 DNA: TGTGCCTGGAGTTCGGGGACAGGGGGCTCATCCTATAATTCACCCCTCCACTTT; CDR3 protein: CAWSSGTGGSSYNSPLHF
J gene: TRBJ2-2; D gene: TRBD1; V gene: TRBV7-9; clone size: .; CDR3 DNA: TGTGCCAGCAGCTCGACAGGGGGCAGCGGGGAGCTGTTTTTT; CDR3 protein: CASSSTGGSGELFF
J gene: TRBJ1-5; D gene: TRBD1; V gene: TRBV28; clone size: .; CDR3 DNA: TGTGCCAGCAGCTCACATGACAGGGTAAGACAGCCCCAGCATTTT; CDR3 protein: CASSSHDRVRQPQHF
J gene: TRBJ2-7; D gene: .; V gene: TRBV18; clone size: .; CDR3 DNA: TGTGCCAGCTCACCACCGTCCCTAGTCTCCTACGAGCAGTACTTC; CDR3 protein: CASSPPSLVSYEQYF
J gene: TRBJ2-1; D gene: TRBD2; V gene: TRBV19; clone size: .; CDR3 DNA: TGTGCCGTAGAGGGAGGGGCGGCCCCCGGACTAGCGGGTTCATGGGAGCAGTTCTTC; CDR3 protein: CAVEGGAAPGLAGSWEQFF
J gene: TRBJ2-2; D gene: .; V gene: TRBV7-8; clone size: .; CDR3 DNA: TGTGCCAGCAGCCCGCAGGGAAGCGACACCGGGGAGCTGTTTTTT; CDR3 protein: CASSPQGSDTGELFF
J gene: TRBJ1-3; D gene: .; V gene: TRBV5-1; clone size: .; CDR3 DNA: TGCGCCAGCCATGAGGGAGGTGGTGGAAACACCATATATTTT; CDR3 protein: CASHEGGGGNTIYF
J gene: TRBJ1-2; D gene: TRBD1; V gene: TRBV28; clone size: .; CDR3 DNA: TGTGCCAGCAGTTCGGACAGGGCCTATGGCTACACCTTC; CDR3 protein: CASSSDRAYGYTF
J gene: TRBJ2-5; D gene: TRBD2; V gene: TRBV9; clone size: .; CDR3 DNA: TGTGCCAGCCGACCGGGCCTACTAGCGGCCGAGACCCAGTACTTC; CDR3 protein: CASRPGLLAAETQYF
J gene: TRBJ2-1; D gene: TRBD2; V gene: TRBV29-1; clone size: .; CDR3 DNA: TGCAGCGTTGGGGGCGGGAGGGTCTCCTACAATGAGCAGTTCTTC; CDR3 protein: CSVGGGRVSYNEQFF
J gene: TRBJ2-1; D gene: .; V gene: TRBV7-8; clone size: .; CDR3 DNA: TGTGCCAGCAGCTTAGTACTAGTAAGTCAGTTCTTC; CDR3 protein: CASSLVLVSQFF
J gene: TRBJ2-1; D gene: TRBD2; V gene: TRBV4-2; clone size: once; CDR3 DNA: TGTGCCAGCAGCCAAGAGGGGAGCGGGGGGGTGGAAGAGCAGTTCTTC; CDR3 protein: CASSQEGSGGVEEQFF
J gene: TRBJ1-5; D gene: .; V gene: TRBV19; clone size: .; CDR3 DNA: TGTGCCAGTAGTCCCTGGGGGGGCTCGGGCAATCAGCCCCAGCATTTT; CDR3 protein: CASSPWGGSGNQPQHF
J gene: TRBJ1-4; D gene: .; V gene: TRBV9; clone size: .; CDR3 DNA: TGTGCCAGCAGCGCCCAGAACTCCGGGACCCTGGCGGGGAAACTGTTTTTT; CDR3 protein: CASSAQNSGTLAGKLFF
J gene: TRBJ1-6; D gene: .; V gene: TRBV6-1; clone size: .; CDR3 DNA: TGTGCCAGCAGTGAATGGACAGCAACTTTCTATAATTCACCCCTCCACTTT; CDR3 protein: CASSEWTATFYNSPLHF
J gene: TRBJ1-2; D gene: .; V gene: TRBV19; clone size: few; CDR3 DNA: TGTGCCAGTAGCCGGACAGCCATCTATGGCTACACCTTC; CDR3 protein: CASSRTAIYGYTF
J gene: TRBJ2-7; D gene: TRBD1; V gene: TRBV2; clone size: .; CDR3 DNA: TGTGCCACCGGACAGGGTCTCGACGAGCAGTACTTC; CDR3 protein: CATGQGLDEQYF
J gene: TRBJ1-3; D gene: TRBD1; V gene: TRBV7-2; clone size: .; CDR3 DNA: TGTGCCAGCAGCCCACAGGGGGCCACCTCTGGAAACACCATATATTTT; CDR3 protein: CASSPQGATSGNTIYF
J gene: TRBJ2-7; D gene: .; V gene: TRBV15; clone size: .; CDR3 DNA: TGTGCCACCAGCAGAGAGGGGAGCGCCTACGAGCAGTACTTC; CDR3 protein: CATSREGSAYEQYF
J gene: TRBJ1-2; D gene: TRBD1; V gene: TRBV5-5; clone size: .; CDR3 DNA: TGTGCCAGCAGCGGCGGCGGACAGGGTTTGGGCTATGGCTACACCTTC; CDR3 protein: CASSGGGQGLGYGYTF
J gene: TRBJ2-7; D gene: .; V gene: TRBV27; clone size: .; CDR3 DNA: TGTGCCAGCAGTCCGGCGGGGGTATACGGGGGCGCAGGCTACGAGCAGTACTTC; CDR3 protein: CASSPAGVYGGAGYEQYF
J gene: TRBJ2-1; D gene: .; V gene: TRBV6-2/TRBV6-3; clone size: .; CDR3 DNA: TGTGCCAGCAGCCCCACTCGGAGTGAGCAGTTCTTC; CDR3 protein: CASSPTRSEQFF
J gene: TRBJ2-2; D gene: .; V gene: TRBV9; clone size: .; CDR3 DNA: TGTGCCAGCAGCGTAGACTTGAACACCGGGGAGCTGTTTTTT; CDR3 protein: CASSVDLNTGELFF
J gene: TRBJ2-3; D gene: .; V gene: TRBV19; clone size: .; CDR3 DNA: TGTGCCAGTAGTATAGGGTTCGGGGGGCAACGAGCAGATACGCAGTATTTT; CDR3 protein: CASSIGFGGQRADTQYF
J gene: TRBJ2-3; D gene: .; V gene: TRBV5-1; clone size: once; CDR3 DNA: TGCGCCAGCAGCTTGGTTTGGAGGCGCACAGATACGCAGTATTTT; CDR3 protein: CASSLVWRRTDTQYF
J gene: TRBJ2-1; D gene: TRBD2; V gene: TRBV5-1; clone size: .; CDR3 DNA: TGCGCCAGCAGCTTGTCTAGCGGGGAGAATGAGCAGTTCTTC; CDR3 protein: CASSLSSGENEQFF
J gene: TRBJ2-7; D gene: TRBD1; V gene: TRBV3-1/TRBV3-2; clone size: few; CDR3 DNA: TGTGCCAGCAGCCAGGACAGGGCAGGCGAGCAGTACTTC; CDR3 protein: CASSQDRAGEQYF
J gene: TRBJ1-5; D gene: .; V gene: TRBV18; clone size: .; CDR3 DNA: TGTGCCAGCTCACCACCAGGGGGGGGCAATCAGCCCCAGCATTTT; CDR3 protein: CASSPPGGGNQPQHF
J gene: TRBJ2-5; D gene: TRBD2; V gene: TRBV5-5; clone size: .; CDR3 DNA: TGTGCCAGCAGCCCGCGGACTAGCGGGAGTAGAGAGACCCAGTACTTC; CDR3 protein: CASSPRTSGSRETQYF
J gene: TRBJ1-5; D gene: .; V gene: TRBV14; clone size: .; CDR3 DNA: TGTGCCAGCAGCCTAAAAGTCATGGTCTGGGAGGAGCAGCCCCAGCATTTT; CDR3 protein: CASSLKVMVWEEQPQHF
J gene: TRBJ1-2; D gene: .; V gene: TRBV12-3/TRBV12-4; clone size: .; CDR3 DNA: TGTGCCAGCAGTACGACAGGCGAGGGCTACACCTTC; CDR3 protein: CASSTTGEGYTF
J gene: TRBJ2-5; D gene: .; V gene: TRBV21-1; clone size: once; CDR3 DNA: TGTGCCAGCAGCAAAGCAGGGGAGGGAGAGACCCAGTACTTC; CDR3 protein: CASSKAGEGETQYF
J gene: TRBJ1-5; D gene: .; V gene: TRBV15; clone size: .; CDR3 DNA: TGTGCCACCAGCAGAGACCGGGGGAGTAGCAATCAGCCCCAGCATTTT; CDR3 protein: CATSRDRGSSNQPQHF
J gene: TRBJ1-1; D gene: .; V gene: TRBV19; clone size: .; CDR3 DNA: TGTGCCAGTAGTATAGGTCAGGGATCCATGAACACTGAAGCTTTCTTT; CDR3 protein: CASSIGQGSMNTEAFF
J gene: TRBJ1-5; D gene: .; V gene: TRBV7-9; clone size: .; CDR3 DNA: TGTGCCAGCAGCTTAGACGGTTATAGCAATCAGCCCCAGCATTTT; CDR3 protein: CASSLDGYSNQPQHF
J gene: TRBJ1-5; D gene: .; V gene: TRBV7-2; clone size: .; CDR3 DNA: TGTGCCAGCAGCCCCGGGGGGGGCTGGCAGCCCCAGCATTTT; CDR3 protein: CASSPGGGWQPQHF
J gene: TRBJ1-1; D gene: .; V gene: TRBV7-9; clone size: .; CDR3 DNA: TGTGCCAGCAGCTTTAGAGGGAACACTGAAGCTTTCTTT; CDR3 protein: CASSFRGNTEAFF
J gene: TRBJ2-7; D gene: .; V gene: TRBV21-1; clone size: .; CDR3 DNA: TGTGCCACTTTATCCTACGAGCAGTACTTC; CDR3 protein: CATLSYEQYF
J gene: TRBJ1-5; D gene: TRBD1; V gene: TRBV6-6; clone size: .; CDR3 DNA: TGTGCCAGCGGACAGGGTCGCAATCAGCCCCAGCATTTT; CDR3 protein: CASGQGRNQPQHF
J gene: TRBJ2-5; D gene: .; V gene: TRBV5-1; clone size: .; CDR3 DNA: TGCGCCAGCAGCAATAGCCAAGAGACCCAGTACTTC; CDR3 protein: CASSNSQETQYF
J gene: TRBJ1-5; D gene: TRBD1; V gene: TRBV5-5; clone size: few; CDR3 DNA: TGTGCCAGTTCGGGACAGGAAAGTCAGCCCCAGCATTTT; CDR3 protein: CASSGQESQPQHF
J gene: TRBJ2-7; D gene: TRBD2; V gene: TRBV6-5; clone size: .; CDR3 DNA: TGTGCCAGCAGGGACCTAGCGGACCCCTCCTACGAGCAGTACTTC; CDR3 protein: CASRDLADPSYEQYF
J gene: TRBJ2-3; D gene: TRBD2; V gene: TRBV11-2; clone size: once; CDR3 DNA: TGTGCCAGCAGCTCAGGGACTAGCGCCGATACGCAGTATTTT; CDR3 protein: CASSSGTSADTQYF
J gene: TRBJ1-5; D gene: .; V gene: TRBV27; clone size: once; CDR3 DNA: TGTGCCAGCACCCAGAGGTACAATCAGCCCCAGCATTTT; CDR3 protein: CASTQRYNQPQHF
J gene: TRBJ2-4; D gene: TRBD1; V gene: TRBV5-8; clone size: .; CDR3 DNA: TGTGCCAGCAGCCGGGGACAGGTCATAGTAGCCAAAAACATTCAGTACTTC; CDR3 protein: CASSRGQVIVAKNIQYF
J gene: TRBJ2-3; D gene: .; V gene: TRBV19; clone size: once; CDR3 DNA: TGTGCCAGCAGGAGGGTTGTTTCAGATACGCAGTATTTT; CDR3 protein: CASRRVVSDTQYF
J gene: TRBJ1-5; D gene: .; V gene: TRBV25-1; clone size: once; CDR3 DNA: TGTGCCAGCAGTGAGGGAGCGGGAAATCAGCCCCAGCATTTT; CDR3 protein: CASSEGAGNQPQHF
J gene: TRBJ2-6; D gene: .; V gene: TRBV4-2; clone size: .; CDR3 DNA: TGTGCCAGCAGCCAACGGTTACGAGCTGGGGCCAACGTCCTGACTTTC; CDR3 protein: CASSQRLRAGANVLTF
J gene: TRBJ2-7; D gene: TRBD1; V gene: TRBV18; clone size: .; CDR3 DNA: TGTGCCAGCTCACCACCGTCGGGACAGGTGTACGAGCAGTACTTC; CDR3 protein: CASSPPSGQVYEQYF
J gene: TRBJ1-1; D gene: .; V gene: TRBV6-5; clone size: few; CDR3 DNA: TGTGCCAGCAGTTACTCCGGACAAATGAACACTGAAGCTTTCTTT; CDR3 protein: CASSYSGQMNTEAFF
J gene: TRBJ1-3; D gene: .; V gene: TRBV5-6; clone size: .; CDR3 DNA: TGTGCCAGCAGCTCCTTCTCAACAGGGCTTGGAAACACCATATATTTT; CDR3 protein: CASSSFSTGLGNTIYF
J gene: TRBJ1-1; D gene: .; V gene: TRBV6-5; clone size: .; CDR3 DNA: TGTGCCAGCAGACTTAGACAGAACACTGAAGCTTTCTTT; CDR3 protein: CASRLRQNTEAFF
J gene: TRBJ1-2; D gene: .; V gene: TRBV19; clone size: few; CDR3 DNA: TGTGCCAGTAGAAACAGGGCCTCTAACTATGGCTACACCTTC; CDR3 protein: CASRNRASNYGYTF